The clone carrying this T cell receptor beta chain has just one count. The CDR3 has 17 amino acids. The germline gives CDR1 SNHLY, CDR2 FYNNEI. The V segment lost 6 bases and the J segment 3 bases; nucleotides outside the gene matches: 11. This entry comes from a study of blood T cell repertoires in COVID-19. The repertoire was sequenced with immunoSEQ multiplex PCR; TCRdb's copy has only in-frame clones and lacks some. This table has 130,000 to 150,000 clones, about 80% appearing once. The origin of this receptor is a woman older than 75 with acute or convalescent COVID-19. V gene TRBV2 combines with J gene TRBJ1-2, with 12 bases fitting TRBD1. Material: peripheral blood. Here the CDR3 reads CASREWDRGPYYYGYTF. The DNA of the CDR3 is TGTGCCAGCAGGGAGTGGGACAGGGGGCCTTATTACTATGGCTACACCTTC. Complete variable domain (other parts from reference TRBV2 and TRBJ1-2): EPEVTQTPSHQVTQMGQEVILRCVPISNHLYFYWYRQILGQKVEFLVSFYNNEISEKSEIFDDQFSVERPDGSNFTLKIRSTKLEDSAMYFCASREWDRGPYYYGYTFGSGTRLTVV.